This T cell receptor (beta chain) is from a study of CD8 T cells in Susac syndrome. Study-level points and caveats: The study's TCR sequencing and HLA analysis covered a relatively small number of individuals, and the study acknowledged this.

Random hexamers served to reverse transcribe roughly 0.45 to 1 ug RNA. The immunoSEQ assay covered 54 Vbeta and 13 Jbeta segments for CDR3. One entry per CDR3 protein, called by TCRdb with MiXCR from the immunoSEQ multiplex PCR reads. The repertoire includes some 63,000 distinct CDR3 sequences, roughly 94% of them detected once, and around 0.61% sits in the top ten. The CDR3 length is 14 residues. Germline CDR1 is LNHDA and CDR2 is SQIVND (reference sequence). The V gene end was trimmed by 5 bases and the J gene end by 1 base; junction bases not matched to a gene: 5. TEMRA cells were enriched by FACS, and CD4+ and CD8+ T cells were negatively isolated. As to this clonotype: The antigen remains undetermined.

This clonotype was sampled from a human donor with multiple sclerosis. Sequenced: CD8+ T cells from PBMCs. The chain has TRBV19 and TRBJ2-7; 7 positions match TRBD1. The CDR3 is CASSSPGQSYEQYF. The CDR3 DNA sequence: TGTGCCAGTAGTTCACCGGGACAGTCCTACGAGCAGTACTTC.